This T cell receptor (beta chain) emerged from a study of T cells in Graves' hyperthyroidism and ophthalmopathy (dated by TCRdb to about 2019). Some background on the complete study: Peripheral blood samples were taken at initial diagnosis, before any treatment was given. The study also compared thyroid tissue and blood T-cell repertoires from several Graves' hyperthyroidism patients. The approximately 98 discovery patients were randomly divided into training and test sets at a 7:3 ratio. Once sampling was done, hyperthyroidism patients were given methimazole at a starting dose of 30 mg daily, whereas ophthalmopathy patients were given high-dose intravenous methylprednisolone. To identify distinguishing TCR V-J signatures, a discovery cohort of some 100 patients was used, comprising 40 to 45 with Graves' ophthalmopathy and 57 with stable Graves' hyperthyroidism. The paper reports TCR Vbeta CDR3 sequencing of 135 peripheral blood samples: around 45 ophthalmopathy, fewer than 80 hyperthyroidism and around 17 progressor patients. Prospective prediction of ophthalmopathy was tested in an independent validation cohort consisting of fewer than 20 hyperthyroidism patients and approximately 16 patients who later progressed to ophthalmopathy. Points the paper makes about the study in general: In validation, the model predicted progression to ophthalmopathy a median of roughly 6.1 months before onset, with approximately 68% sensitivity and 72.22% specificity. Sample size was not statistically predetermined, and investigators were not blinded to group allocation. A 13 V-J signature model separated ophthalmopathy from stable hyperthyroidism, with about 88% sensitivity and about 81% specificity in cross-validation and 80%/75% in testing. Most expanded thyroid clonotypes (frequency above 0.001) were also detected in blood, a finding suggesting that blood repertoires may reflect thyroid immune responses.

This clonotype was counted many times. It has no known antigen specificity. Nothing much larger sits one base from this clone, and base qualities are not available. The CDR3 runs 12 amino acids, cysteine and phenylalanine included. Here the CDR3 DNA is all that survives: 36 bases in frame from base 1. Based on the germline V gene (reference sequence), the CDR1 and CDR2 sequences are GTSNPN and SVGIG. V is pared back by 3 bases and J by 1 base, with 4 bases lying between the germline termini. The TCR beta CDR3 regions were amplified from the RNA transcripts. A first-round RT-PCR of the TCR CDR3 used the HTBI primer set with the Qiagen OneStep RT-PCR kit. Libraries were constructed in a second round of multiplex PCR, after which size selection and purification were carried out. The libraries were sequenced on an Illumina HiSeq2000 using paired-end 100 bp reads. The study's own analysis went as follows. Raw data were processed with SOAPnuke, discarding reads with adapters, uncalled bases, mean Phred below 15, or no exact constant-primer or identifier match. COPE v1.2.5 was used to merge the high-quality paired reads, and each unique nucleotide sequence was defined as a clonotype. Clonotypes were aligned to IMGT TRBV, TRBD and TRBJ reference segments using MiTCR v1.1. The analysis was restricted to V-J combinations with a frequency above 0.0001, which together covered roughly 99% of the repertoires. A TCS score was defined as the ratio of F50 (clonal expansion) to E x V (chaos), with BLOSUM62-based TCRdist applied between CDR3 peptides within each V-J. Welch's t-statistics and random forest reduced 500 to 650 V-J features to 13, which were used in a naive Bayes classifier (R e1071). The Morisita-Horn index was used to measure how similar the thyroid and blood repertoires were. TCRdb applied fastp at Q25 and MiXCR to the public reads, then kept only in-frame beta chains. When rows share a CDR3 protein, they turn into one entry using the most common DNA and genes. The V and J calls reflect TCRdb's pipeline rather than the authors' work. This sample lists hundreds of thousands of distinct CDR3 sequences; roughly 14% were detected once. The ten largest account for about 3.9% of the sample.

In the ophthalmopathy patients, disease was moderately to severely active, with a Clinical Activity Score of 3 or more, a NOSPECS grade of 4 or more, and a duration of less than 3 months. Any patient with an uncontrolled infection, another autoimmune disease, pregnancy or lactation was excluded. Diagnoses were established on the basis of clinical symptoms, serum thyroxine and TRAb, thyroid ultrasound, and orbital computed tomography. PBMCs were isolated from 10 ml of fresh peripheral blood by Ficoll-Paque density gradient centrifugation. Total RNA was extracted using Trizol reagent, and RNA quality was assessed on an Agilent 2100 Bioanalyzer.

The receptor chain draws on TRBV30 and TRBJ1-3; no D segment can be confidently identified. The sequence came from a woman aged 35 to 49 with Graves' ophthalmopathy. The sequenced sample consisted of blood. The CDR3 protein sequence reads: CAWSGSGNTIYF. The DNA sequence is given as TGTGCCTGGAGCGGGTCTGGAAACACCATATATTTT.